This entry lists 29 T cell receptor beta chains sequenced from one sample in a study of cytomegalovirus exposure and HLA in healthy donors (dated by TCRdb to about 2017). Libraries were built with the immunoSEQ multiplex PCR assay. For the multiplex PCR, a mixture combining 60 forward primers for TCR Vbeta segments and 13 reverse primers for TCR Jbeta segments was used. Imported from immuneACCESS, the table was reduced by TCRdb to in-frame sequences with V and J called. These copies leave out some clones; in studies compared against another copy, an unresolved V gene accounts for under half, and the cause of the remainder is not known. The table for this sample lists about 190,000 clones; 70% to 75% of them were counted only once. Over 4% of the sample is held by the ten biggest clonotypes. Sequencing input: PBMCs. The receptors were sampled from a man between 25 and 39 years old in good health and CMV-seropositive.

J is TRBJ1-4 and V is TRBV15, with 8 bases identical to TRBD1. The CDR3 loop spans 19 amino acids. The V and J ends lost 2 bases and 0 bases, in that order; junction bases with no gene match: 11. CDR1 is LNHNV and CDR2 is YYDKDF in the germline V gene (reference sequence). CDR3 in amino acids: CATSRPPGTGTATNEKLFF. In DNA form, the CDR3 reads TGTGCCACCAGCAGACCCCCCGGGACAGGTACTGCAACTAATGAAAAACTGTTTTTT.

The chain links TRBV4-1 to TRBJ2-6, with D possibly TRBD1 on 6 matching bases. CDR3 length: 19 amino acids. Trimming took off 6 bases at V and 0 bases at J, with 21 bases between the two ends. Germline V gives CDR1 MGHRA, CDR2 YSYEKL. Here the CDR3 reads CASRDGKQGSLSGANVLTF. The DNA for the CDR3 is TGCGCCAGCAGAGATGGGAAGCAGGGGTCCCTCTCTGGGGCCAACGTCCTGACTTTC.

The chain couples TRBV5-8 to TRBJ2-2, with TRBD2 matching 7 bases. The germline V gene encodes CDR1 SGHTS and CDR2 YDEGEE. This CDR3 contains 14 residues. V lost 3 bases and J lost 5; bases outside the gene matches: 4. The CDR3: CASSWGGDTGELFF. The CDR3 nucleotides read TGTGCCAGCAGCTGGGGAGGGGATACCGGGGAGCTGTTTTTT.

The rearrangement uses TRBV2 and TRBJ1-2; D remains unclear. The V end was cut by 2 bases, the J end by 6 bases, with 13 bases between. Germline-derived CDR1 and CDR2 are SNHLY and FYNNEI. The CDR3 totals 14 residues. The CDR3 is CASSENSLKDGYTF. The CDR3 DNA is TGTGCCAGCAGTGAAAACAGCCTCAAGGATGGCTACACCTTC.

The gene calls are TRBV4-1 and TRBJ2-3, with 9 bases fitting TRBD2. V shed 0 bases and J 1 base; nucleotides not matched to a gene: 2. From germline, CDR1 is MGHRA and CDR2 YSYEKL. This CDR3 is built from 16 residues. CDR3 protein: CASSQDRLAGTDTQYF. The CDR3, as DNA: TGCGCCAGCAGCCAAGATAGACTAGCGGGCACAGATACGCAGTATTTT.

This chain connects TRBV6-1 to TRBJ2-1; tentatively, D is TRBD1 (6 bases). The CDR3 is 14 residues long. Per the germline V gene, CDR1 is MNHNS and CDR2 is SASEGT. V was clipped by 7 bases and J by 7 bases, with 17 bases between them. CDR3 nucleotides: TGTGCCAGCACCCTAGACAGGCAGCATAATGAGCAGTTCTTC. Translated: CASTLDRQHNEQFF.

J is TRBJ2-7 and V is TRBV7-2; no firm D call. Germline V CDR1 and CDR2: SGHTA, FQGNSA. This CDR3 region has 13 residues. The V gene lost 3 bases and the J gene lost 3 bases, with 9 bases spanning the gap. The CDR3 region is CASSFMENYEQYF. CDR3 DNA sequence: TGTGCCAGCAGCTTCATGGAGAACTACGAGCAGTACTTC.

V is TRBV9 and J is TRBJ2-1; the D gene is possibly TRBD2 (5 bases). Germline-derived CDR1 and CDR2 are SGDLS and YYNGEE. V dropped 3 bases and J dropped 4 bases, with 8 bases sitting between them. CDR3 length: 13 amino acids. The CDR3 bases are TGTGCCAGCAGCGCCGGAGGTTACAATGAGCAGTTCTTC. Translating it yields CASSAGGYNEQFF. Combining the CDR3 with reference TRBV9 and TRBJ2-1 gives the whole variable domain DSGVTQTPKHLITATGQRVTLRCSPRSGDLSVYWYQQSLDQGLQFLIQYYNGEERAKGNILERFSAQQFPDLHSELNLSSLELGDSALYFCASSAGGYNEQFFGPGTRLTVL.

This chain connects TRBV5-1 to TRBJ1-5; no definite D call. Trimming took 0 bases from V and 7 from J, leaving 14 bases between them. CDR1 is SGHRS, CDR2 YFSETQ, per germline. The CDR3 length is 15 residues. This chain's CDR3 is CASSLDGQQEQPQHF. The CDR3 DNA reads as TGCGCCAGCAGCTTGGATGGCCAGCAGGAACAGCCCCAGCATTTT.

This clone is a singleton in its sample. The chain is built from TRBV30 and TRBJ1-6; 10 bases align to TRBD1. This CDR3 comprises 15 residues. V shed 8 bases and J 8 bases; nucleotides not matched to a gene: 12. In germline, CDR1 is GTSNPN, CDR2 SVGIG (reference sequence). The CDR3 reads CAGNMFGTGDSPLHF. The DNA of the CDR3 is TGTGCCGGGAATATGTTTGGGACAGGGGATTCACCCCTCCACTTT.

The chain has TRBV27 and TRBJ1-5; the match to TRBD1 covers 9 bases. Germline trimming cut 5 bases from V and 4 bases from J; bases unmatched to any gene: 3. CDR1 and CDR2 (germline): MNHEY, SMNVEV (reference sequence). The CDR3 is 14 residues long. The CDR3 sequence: CASSLTGGNQPQHF. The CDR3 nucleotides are TGTGCCAGCAGTCTGACAGGGGGGAATCAGCCCCAGCATTTT.

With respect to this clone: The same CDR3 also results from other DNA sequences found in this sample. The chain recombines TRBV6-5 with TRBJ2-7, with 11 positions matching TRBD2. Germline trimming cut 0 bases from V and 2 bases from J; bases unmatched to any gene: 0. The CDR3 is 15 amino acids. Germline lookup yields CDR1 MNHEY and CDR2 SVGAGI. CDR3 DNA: TGTGCCAGCAGTTACTCACTAGCGGGGGCCTACGAGCAGTACTTC. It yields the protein CASSYSLAGAYEQYF.

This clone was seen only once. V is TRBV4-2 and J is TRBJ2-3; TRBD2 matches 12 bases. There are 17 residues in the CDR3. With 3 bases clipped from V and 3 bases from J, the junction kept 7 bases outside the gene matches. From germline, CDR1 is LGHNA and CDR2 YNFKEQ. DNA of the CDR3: TGTGCCAGCAGCCAGGGATCTGGACTAGCGGGGACAGATACGCAGTATTTT. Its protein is CASSQGSGLAGTDTQYF.

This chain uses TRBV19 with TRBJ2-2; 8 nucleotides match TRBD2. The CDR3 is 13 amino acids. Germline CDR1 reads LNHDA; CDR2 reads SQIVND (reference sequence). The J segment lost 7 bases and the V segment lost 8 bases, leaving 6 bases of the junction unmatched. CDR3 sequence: CASRNRGGGELFF. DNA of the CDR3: TGTGCCAGTCGGAACCGGGGGGGCGGGGAGCTGTTTTTT.

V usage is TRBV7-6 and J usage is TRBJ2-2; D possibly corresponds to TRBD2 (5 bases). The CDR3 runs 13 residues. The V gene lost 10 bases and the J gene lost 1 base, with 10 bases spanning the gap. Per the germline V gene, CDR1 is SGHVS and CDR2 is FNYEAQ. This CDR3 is CATQGGNTGELFF. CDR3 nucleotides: TGTGCCACCCAAGGAGGGAACACCGGGGAGCTGTTTTTT.

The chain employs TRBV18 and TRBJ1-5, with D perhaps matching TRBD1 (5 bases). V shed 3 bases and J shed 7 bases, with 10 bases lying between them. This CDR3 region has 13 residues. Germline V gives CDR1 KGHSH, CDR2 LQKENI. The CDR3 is CASSPDTFQPQHF. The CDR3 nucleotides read TGTGCCAGCTCACCGGACACGTTCCAGCCCCAGCATTTT.

The chain's CDR3 is CASRDRDRGRNTF. CDR3 nucleotides: TGTGCCAGCAGGGATCGGGACAGGGGGCGAAACACCTTC. The chain joins TRBV27 to TRBJ1-2; 12 bases are a match to TRBD1. Germline V lookup: CDR1 MNHEY, CDR2 SMNVEV (reference sequence). V lost 6 bases and J lost 12; bases outside the gene matches: 8. There are 13 residues in the CDR3.

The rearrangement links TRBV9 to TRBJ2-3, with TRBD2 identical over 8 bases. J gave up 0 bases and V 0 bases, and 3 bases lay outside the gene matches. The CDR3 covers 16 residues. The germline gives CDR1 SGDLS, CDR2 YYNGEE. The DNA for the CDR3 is TGTGCCAGCAGCGTAGTTAGCGGGGAGAGCACAGATACGCAGTATTTT. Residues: CASSVVSGESTDTQYF.

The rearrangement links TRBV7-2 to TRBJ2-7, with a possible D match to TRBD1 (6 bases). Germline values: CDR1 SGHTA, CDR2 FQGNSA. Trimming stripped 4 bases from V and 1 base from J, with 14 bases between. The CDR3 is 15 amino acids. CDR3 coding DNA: TGTGCCAGCAGCTCGCAGGGCCAGGGGTCCTACGAGCAGTACTTC. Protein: CASSSQGQGSYEQYF.

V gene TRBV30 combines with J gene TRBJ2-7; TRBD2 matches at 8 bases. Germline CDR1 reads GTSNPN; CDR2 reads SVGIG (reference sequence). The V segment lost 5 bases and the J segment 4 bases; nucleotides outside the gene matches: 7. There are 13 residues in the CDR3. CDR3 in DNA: TGTGCCTGGGTCGGTAGCGGGAAGTACGAGCAGTACTTC. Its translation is CAWVGSGKYEQYF.

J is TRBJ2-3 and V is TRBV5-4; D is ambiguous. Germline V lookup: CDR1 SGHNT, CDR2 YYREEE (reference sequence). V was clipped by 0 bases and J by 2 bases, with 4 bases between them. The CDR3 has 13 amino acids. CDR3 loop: CASSLVLTDTQYF. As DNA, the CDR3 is TGTGCCAGCAGCTTGGTACTCACAGATACGCAGTATTTT.

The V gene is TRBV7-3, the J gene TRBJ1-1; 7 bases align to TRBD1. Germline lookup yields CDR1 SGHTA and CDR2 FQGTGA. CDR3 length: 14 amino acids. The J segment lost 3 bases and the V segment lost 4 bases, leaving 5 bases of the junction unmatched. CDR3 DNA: TGTGCCAGCAGCTGGACAGGCTCTGACACTGAAGCTTTCTTT. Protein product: CASSWTGSDTEAFF.

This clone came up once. As DNA, the CDR3 is TGTGCCAGCAGTTACTCTGGACTAAACTACGAGCAGTACTTC. Amino acid sequence: CASSYSGLNYEQYF. The J gene is TRBJ2-7, the V gene TRBV6-5, with D maybe TRBD2 (6 bases). The CDR3 spans 14 residues. With 0 bases removed from V and 3 bases from J, the gap between germline ends came to 9 bases. Germline assignment: CDR1 MNHEY and CDR2 SVGAGI.

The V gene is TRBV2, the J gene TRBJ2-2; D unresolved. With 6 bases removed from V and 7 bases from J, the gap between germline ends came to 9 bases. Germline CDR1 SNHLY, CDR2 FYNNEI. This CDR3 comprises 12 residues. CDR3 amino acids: CASRYAVGELFF. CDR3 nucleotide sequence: TGTGCCAGCAGGTACGCGGTCGGGGAGCTGTTTTTT. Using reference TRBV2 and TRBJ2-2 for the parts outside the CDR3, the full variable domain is EPEVTQTPSHQVTQMGQEVILRCVPISNHLYFYWYRQILGQKVEFLVSFYNNEISEKSEIFDDQFSVERPDGSNFTLKIRSTKLEDSAMYFCASRYAVGELFFGEGSRLTVL.

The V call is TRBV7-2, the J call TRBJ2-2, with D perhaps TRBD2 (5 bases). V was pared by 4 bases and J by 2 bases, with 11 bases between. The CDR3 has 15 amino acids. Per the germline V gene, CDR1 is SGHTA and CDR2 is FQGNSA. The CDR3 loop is CASSSLPGNTGELFF. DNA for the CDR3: TGTGCCAGCAGCTCCCTCCCGGGAAACACCGGGGAGCTGTTTTTT.

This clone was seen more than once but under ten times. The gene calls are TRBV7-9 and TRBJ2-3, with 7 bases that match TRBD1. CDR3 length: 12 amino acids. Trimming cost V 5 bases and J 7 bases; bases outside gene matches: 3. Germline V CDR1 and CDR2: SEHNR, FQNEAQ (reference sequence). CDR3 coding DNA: TGTGCCAGCAGCGCGGACAGGTATACGCAGTATTTT. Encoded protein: CASSADRYTQYF.

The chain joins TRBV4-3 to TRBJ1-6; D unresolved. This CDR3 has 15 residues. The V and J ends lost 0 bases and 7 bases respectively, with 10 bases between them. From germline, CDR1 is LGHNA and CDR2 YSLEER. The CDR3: CASSQDGRTNSPLHF. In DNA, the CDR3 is TGCGCCAGCAGCCAAGATGGGCGTACCAATTCACCCCTCCACTTT.

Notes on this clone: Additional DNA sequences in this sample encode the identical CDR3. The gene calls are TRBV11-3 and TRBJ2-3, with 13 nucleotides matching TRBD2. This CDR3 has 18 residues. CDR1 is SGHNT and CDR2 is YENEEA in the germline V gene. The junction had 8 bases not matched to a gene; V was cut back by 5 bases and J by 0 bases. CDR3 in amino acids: CASSLGTSGARSTDTQYF. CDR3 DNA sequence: TGTGCCAGCAGCCTCGGGACTAGCGGGGCCCGCAGCACAGATACGCAGTATTTT.

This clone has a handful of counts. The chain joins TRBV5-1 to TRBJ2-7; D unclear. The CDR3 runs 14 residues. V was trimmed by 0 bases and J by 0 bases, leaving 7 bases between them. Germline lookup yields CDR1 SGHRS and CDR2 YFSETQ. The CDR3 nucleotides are TGCGCCAGCAGCTTGGCTCCCAGCTCCTACGAGCAGTACTTC. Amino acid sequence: CASSLAPSSYEQYF.